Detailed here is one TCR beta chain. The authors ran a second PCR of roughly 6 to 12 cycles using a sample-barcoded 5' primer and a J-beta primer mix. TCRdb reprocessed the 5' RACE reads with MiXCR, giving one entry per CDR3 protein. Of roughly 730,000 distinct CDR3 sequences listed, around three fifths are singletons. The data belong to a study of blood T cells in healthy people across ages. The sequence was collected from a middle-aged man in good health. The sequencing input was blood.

Here the CDR3 reads CASSSHSTGNEKLFF. The DNA for the CDR3 is TGTGCCAGCAGTTCCCACTCGACAGGGAATGAAAAACTGTTTTTT. This chain joins TRBV6-2 or TRBV6-3 and TRBJ1-4; 7 bases map to TRBD1. Trimming cost V 4 bases and J 5 bases; bases outside gene matches: 7. Germline V CDR1 and CDR2: MNHEY, SVGEGT. The CDR3 totals 15 residues.